These T cell receptor beta chains were read from a single sample in a study of T-cell reconstitution after alpha-beta-depleted transplantation in children. MiXCR, run by TCRdb on the PCR reads, gives a single entry per CDR3 protein. The profile shows 200,000 to 250,000 distinct CDR3 sequences, approximately 8% of them singletons. This specimen was PBMCs, mostly from graft donor cells, taken 180 days after TCRalphabeta/CD19-depleted stem cell transplant. These receptors were obtained from a male patient between 5 and 17 years old who had a stem cell transplant for acute lymphoblastic leukemia, so the T cells may come from the graft donor. Both conserved end residues are part of each CDR3. Fields, in order: D gene, clone size, J gene, V gene, CDR3 protein, CDR3 DNA. D genes are given only for firm matches. Clone size is given for some rows only: seen once, a few or many times, or a class if the clone is expanded.

. many TRBJ2-4 TRBV28 CASSSLTGTPSTSAKNIQYF TGTGCCAGCAGTTCCCTTACCGGGACTCCCTCAACCTCGGCCAAAAACATTCAGTACTTC
. . TRBJ2-6 TRBV7-8 CASRKGIVGANVLTF TGTGCCAGCAGAAAAGGGATCGTCGGGGCCAACGTCCTGACTTTC
. many TRBJ2-2 TRBV29-1 CSVEGHADTGELFF TGCAGCGTTGAGGGGCACGCAGACACCGGGGAGCTGTTTTTT
TRBD1 many TRBJ1-5 TRBV10-3 CAISGDRASQPQHF TGTGCCATCAGTGGGGACAGGGCGAGTCAGCCCCAGCATTTT
. many TRBJ2-7 TRBV12-3/TRBV12-4 CASSSRTGPDEQYF TGTGCCAGCAGTTCCCGAACGGGACCGGACGAGCAGTACTTC
. many TRBJ2-5 TRBV12-3/TRBV12-4 CASSFRQDFQETQYF TGTGCCAGCAGCTTCCGACAGGACTTTCAAGAGACCCAGTACTTC
. few TRBJ1-5 TRBV12-3/TRBV12-4 CASSSLDTLRHF TGTGCCAGCAGTTCCCTGGACACTCTCAGGCATTTT
TRBD2 many TRBJ2-7 TRBV7-2 CASSPGGYEQYF TGTGCCAGCAGCCCGGGGGGGTACGAGCAGTACTTC
. many TRBJ1-6 TRBV7-9 CASSFHSGGRNSPLHF TGTGCCAGCAGCTTCCACAGTGGGGGCAGGAATTCACCCCTCCACTTT
. . TRBJ1-2 TRBV7-9 CASSPVPNRDGYTF TGTGCCAGCAGCCCGGTCCCAAACCGGGATGGCTACACCTTC
TRBD2 many TRBJ2-7 TRBV9 CASSASGTNEQYF TGTGCCAGCAGCGCTAGCGGGACTAACGAGCAGTACTTC
. many TRBJ1-5 TRBV5-4 CASSLAPHQPQHF TGTGCCAGCAGCCTGGCACCACATCAGCCCCAGCATTTT
TRBD2 few TRBJ2-4 TRBV19 CASSVTSGGAKNIQYF TGTGCCAGTAGTGTTACTAGCGGTGGGGCCAAAAACATTCAGTACTTC
. many TRBJ2-7 TRBV12-3/TRBV12-4 CASTPTRTGTKQQYF TGTGCCAGCACCCCAACCCGGACAGGGACTAAGCAGCAGTACTTC